Listed below are T cell receptor beta chains from one sample, sequenced in a study of T cell changes during pregnancy in multiple sclerosis. Sequencing was performed with immunoSEQ multiplex PCR; in TCRdb, only in-frame clones are kept and a portion is missing. The sample shows about 64,000 clones, about 90% of them seen only once. The sequencing used peripheral blood, collected in the second trimester of pregnancy. The source is a female donor in good health, enrolled as a control in a pregnancy study. CDR3s include the opening cysteine and the closing phenylalanine or tryptophan. The order of the fields is D gene, clone size, J gene, V gene, CDR3 protein, CDR3 DNA. A D gene is named only where the DNA matches it firmly. Only some rows state a clone size, as once, few, many or a class for expanded clones.

D gene: .; clone size: .; J gene: TRBJ2-5; V gene: TRBV9; CDR3 protein: CASSVASIQETQYF; CDR3 DNA: TGTGCCAGCAGCGTAGCATCAATTCAAGAGACCCAGTACTTC
D gene: TRBD2; clone size: .; J gene: TRBJ2-7; V gene: TRBV7-6; CDR3 protein: CASSTSGKQYF; CDR3 DNA: TGTGCCAGCAGCACCAGCGGGAAGCAGTACTTC
D gene: .; clone size: .; J gene: TRBJ2-3; V gene: TRBV18; CDR3 protein: CASSPSGGNTQYF; CDR3 DNA: TGTGCCAGCTCACCATCAGGAGGCAATACGCAGTATTTT
D gene: .; clone size: .; J gene: TRBJ1-2; V gene: TRBV6-6; CDR3 protein: CASTAGVYGYTF; CDR3 DNA: TGTGCCAGCACCGCCGGGGTCTATGGCTACACCTTC
D gene: .; clone size: .; J gene: TRBJ1-2; V gene: TRBV18; CDR3 protein: CASSPKGGNYGYTF; CDR3 DNA: TGTGCCAGCTCACCCAAGGGAGGTAACTATGGCTACACCTTC
D gene: .; clone size: .; J gene: TRBJ1-1; V gene: TRBV2; CDR3 protein: CASSDFIRVEVNTEAFF; CDR3 DNA: TGTGCCAGCAGTGATTTTATCAGGGTTGAAGTGAACACTGAAGCTTTCTTT
D gene: .; clone size: .; J gene: TRBJ2-3; V gene: TRBV7-9; CDR3 protein: CASSLSLPLDTQYF; CDR3 DNA: TGTGCCAGCAGCTTATCTCTACCCCTAGATACGCAGTATTTT
D gene: .; clone size: .; J gene: TRBJ2-1; V gene: TRBV29-1; CDR3 protein: CSVVGRVNLGNEQFF; CDR3 DNA: TGCAGCGTTGTGGGCAGGGTGAATTTAGGCAATGAGCAGTTCTTC
D gene: .; clone size: .; J gene: TRBJ1-1; V gene: TRBV7-7; CDR3 protein: CASSLTLNTEAFF; CDR3 DNA: TGTGCTAGCAGCTTAACTCTTAACACTGAAGCTTTCTTT
D gene: TRBD2; clone size: .; J gene: TRBJ2-2; V gene: TRBV19; CDR3 protein: CASNSGDIGELFF; CDR3 DNA: TGTGCCAGTAACAGCGGGGATATCGGGGAGCTGTTTTTT
D gene: .; clone size: .; J gene: TRBJ2-3; V gene: TRBV19; CDR3 protein: CASRRRDLPDTQYF; CDR3 DNA: TGTGCCAGTAGGCGGCGGGACCTCCCGGATACGCAGTATTTT
D gene: TRBD2; clone size: .; J gene: TRBJ2-5; V gene: TRBV25-1; CDR3 protein: CASRRGGAGVLPGTQYF; CDR3 DNA: TGTGCCAGCAGGAGGGGAGGGGCAGGAGTTTTACCTGGGACCCAGTACTTC
D gene: TRBD2; clone size: .; J gene: TRBJ2-1; V gene: TRBV28; CDR3 protein: CASSSFIESGSSYNEQFF; CDR3 DNA: TGTGCCAGCAGTTCCTTTATCGAAAGCGGGAGCTCCTACAATGAGCAGTTCTTC
D gene: TRBD1; clone size: .; J gene: TRBJ1-1; V gene: TRBV12-5; CDR3 protein: CASGFLLGTGGWNTEAFF; CDR3 DNA: TGTGCTAGTGGTTTCCTCCTGGGGACAGGGGGGTGGAACACTGAAGCTTTCTTT
D gene: .; clone size: .; J gene: TRBJ2-1; V gene: TRBV27; CDR3 protein: CASSIPLGSSYNEQFF; CDR3 DNA: TGTGCCAGCAGTATCCCGTTAGGGAGCTCCTACAATGAGCAGTTCTTC
D gene: .; clone size: .; J gene: TRBJ2-5; V gene: TRBV25-1; CDR3 protein: CASSRVEETQYF; CDR3 DNA: TGTGCCAGCAGCCGGGTAGAAGAGACCCAGTACTTC
D gene: .; clone size: .; J gene: TRBJ1-1; V gene: TRBV18; CDR3 protein: CASSTTGPQVAFF; CDR3 DNA: TGTGCCAGCTCAACTACAGGGCCCCAAGTGGCTTTCTTT
D gene: .; clone size: once; J gene: TRBJ2-4; V gene: TRBV27; CDR3 protein: CASRGLGNIQYF; CDR3 DNA: TGTGCCAGCAGAGGACTTGGAAACATTCAGTACTTC
D gene: .; clone size: .; J gene: TRBJ2-3; V gene: TRBV5-1; CDR3 protein: CASTNTDTQYF; CDR3 DNA: TGCGCCAGCACCAACACAGATACGCAGTATTTT
D gene: TRBD2; clone size: .; J gene: TRBJ2-3; V gene: TRBV11-3; CDR3 protein: CASSLEMGTTTIGTQYF; CDR3 DNA: TGTGCCAGCAGCTTAGAAATGGGGACTACTACGATTGGTACGCAGTATTTT
D gene: .; clone size: .; J gene: TRBJ2-1; V gene: TRBV5-6; CDR3 protein: CASRFDTYNEQFF; CDR3 DNA: TGTGCCAGCAGGTTCGACACCTACAATGAGCAGTTCTTC
D gene: .; clone size: .; J gene: TRBJ2-7; V gene: TRBV7-9; CDR3 protein: CASSPPGAGEQYF; CDR3 DNA: TGTGCCAGCAGCCCCCCAGGGGCGGGTGAGCAGTACTTC
D gene: TRBD2; clone size: .; J gene: TRBJ2-3; V gene: TRBV19; CDR3 protein: CASSPRTSGRTDTQYF; CDR3 DNA: TGTGCCAGTAGTCCACGGACTAGCGGGAGGACAGATACGCAGTATTTT
D gene: .; clone size: .; J gene: TRBJ1-1; V gene: TRBV12-5; CDR3 protein: CASGRPATRDTEAFF; CDR3 DNA: TGTGCTAGTGGCCGCCCGGCGACGAGGGACACTGAAGCTTTCTTT
D gene: .; clone size: few; J gene: TRBJ1-5; V gene: TRBV7-2; CDR3 protein: CASSLVPGSNQPQHF; CDR3 DNA: TGTGCCAGCAGCTTAGTCCCGGGGAGCAATCAGCCCCAGCATTTT
D gene: TRBD2; clone size: .; J gene: TRBJ2-2; V gene: TRBV9; CDR3 protein: CASSVLSGTSNTGELFF; CDR3 DNA: TGTGCCAGCAGCGTCCTCAGCGGGACCTCGAACACCGGGGAGCTGTTTTTT
D gene: .; clone size: .; J gene: TRBJ2-7; V gene: TRBV28; CDR3 protein: CASSYVREYEQYF; CDR3 DNA: TGTGCCAGCAGTTACGTCCGCGAATACGAGCAGTACTTC
D gene: .; clone size: .; J gene: TRBJ2-6; V gene: TRBV7-6; CDR3 protein: CASSSTADAGANVLTF; CDR3 DNA: TGTGCCAGCAGCTCCACCGCGGATGCCGGGGCCAACGTCCTGACTTTC
D gene: .; clone size: once; J gene: TRBJ1-2; V gene: TRBV28; CDR3 protein: CASQLGGLANYGYTF; CDR3 DNA: TGTGCCAGCCAATTGGGGGGGCTAGCTAACTATGGCTACACCTTC
D gene: TRBD2; clone size: .; J gene: TRBJ2-1; V gene: TRBV27; CDR3 protein: CASSFLAGLAGANEQFF; CDR3 DNA: TGTGCCAGCAGTTTCCTTGCGGGACTAGCGGGGGCTAATGAGCAGTTCTTC
D gene: .; clone size: .; J gene: TRBJ1-4; V gene: TRBV5-5; CDR3 protein: CASSLGGRGEKLFF; CDR3 DNA: TGTGCCAGCAGCCTGGGAGGCCGCGGGGAAAAACTGTTTTTT
D gene: .; clone size: .; J gene: TRBJ2-7; V gene: TRBV6-5; CDR3 protein: CASSRYSSYEQYF; CDR3 DNA: TGTGCCAGCAGTCGGTACAGCTCCTACGAGCAGTACTTC
D gene: TRBD2; clone size: .; J gene: TRBJ2-1; V gene: TRBV2; CDR3 protein: CATIAGTNEQFF; CDR3 DNA: TGTGCCACCATAGCGGGAACCAATGAGCAGTTCTTC
D gene: .; clone size: .; J gene: TRBJ2-7; V gene: TRBV6-5; CDR3 protein: CASSTAGVRQYF; CDR3 DNA: TGTGCCAGCAGTACGGCCGGGGTAAGGCAGTACTTC
D gene: TRBD2; clone size: .; J gene: TRBJ2-3; V gene: TRBV27; CDR3 protein: CASTPQEGLAGDTQYF; CDR3 DNA: TGTGCCAGCACTCCCCAAGAAGGACTAGCTGGAGATACGCAGTATTTT
D gene: TRBD2; clone size: .; J gene: TRBJ2-5; V gene: TRBV2; CDR3 protein: CASSPSGGAGKTQYF; CDR3 DNA: TGTGCCAGCAGTCCTAGCGGGGGGGCCGGTAAGACCCAGTACTTC
D gene: .; clone size: .; J gene: TRBJ1-2; V gene: TRBV11-1; CDR3 protein: CASSHTAPGGNYGYTF; CDR3 DNA: TGTGCCAGCAGTCATACCGCTCCGGGAGGGAACTATGGCTACACCTTC
D gene: TRBD1; clone size: .; J gene: TRBJ2-1; V gene: TRBV5-1; CDR3 protein: CASGFPDRVSYNEQFF; CDR3 DNA: TGCGCCAGCGGGTTTCCTGACAGGGTCTCCTACAATGAGCAGTTCTTC
D gene: .; clone size: .; J gene: TRBJ2-7; V gene: TRBV19; CDR3 protein: CASSKLATYEQYF; CDR3 DNA: TGTGCCAGTAGTAAGTTAGCAACCTACGAGCAGTACTTC
D gene: .; clone size: .; J gene: TRBJ1-2; V gene: TRBV6-1; CDR3 protein: CASQIVPRGYTF; CDR3 DNA: TGTGCCAGCCAAATTGTGCCGCGCGGCTACACCTTC
D gene: TRBD2; clone size: .; J gene: TRBJ2-5; V gene: TRBV28; CDR3 protein: CASRTVTAGVGETQYF; CDR3 DNA: TGTGCCAGCAGAACTGTCACGGCGGGAGTGGGAGAGACCCAGTACTTC
D gene: TRBD2; clone size: .; J gene: TRBJ2-1; V gene: TRBV28; CDR3 protein: CASRVTSGAYNEQFF; CDR3 DNA: TGTGCCAGCAGAGTTACTAGCGGGGCCTACAATGAGCAGTTCTTC
D gene: .; clone size: .; J gene: TRBJ1-1; V gene: TRBV6-5; CDR3 protein: CASSPPRENTEAFF; CDR3 DNA: TGTGCCAGCAGCCCACCGAGGGAGAACACTGAAGCTTTCTTT
D gene: TRBD1; clone size: once; J gene: TRBJ1-4; V gene: TRBV5-6; CDR3 protein: CASSLWDREREKLFF; CDR3 DNA: TGTGCCAGCAGCTTGTGGGACAGGGAGAGGGAAAAACTGTTTTTT
D gene: .; clone size: once; J gene: TRBJ2-1; V gene: TRBV5-6; CDR3 protein: CASSPAGKYYNEQFF; CDR3 DNA: TGTGCCAGCAGCCCTGCGGGGAAGTACTACAATGAGCAGTTCTTC
D gene: TRBD2; clone size: .; J gene: TRBJ2-1; V gene: TRBV4-2; CDR3 protein: CASSQGPPGGEQFF; CDR3 DNA: TGTGCCAGCAGCCAAGGGCCCCCGGGGGGGGAGCAGTTCTTC
D gene: .; clone size: .; J gene: TRBJ2-1; V gene: TRBV9; CDR3 protein: CASSVGWSWGDEQFF; CDR3 DNA: TGTGCCAGCAGCGTAGGTTGGTCCTGGGGCGATGAGCAGTTCTTC
D gene: .; clone size: .; J gene: TRBJ1-1; V gene: TRBV6-5; CDR3 protein: CASSYLSSVNTEAFF; CDR3 DNA: TGTGCCAGCAGTTACTTGAGCAGCGTGAACACTGAAGCTTTCTTT